This passage covers 5 T cell receptor beta chains from one sample sequenced in a study of cytomegalovirus exposure and HLA in healthy donors. The study ran its PCR with 60 Vbeta and 13 Jbeta primers. TCRdb's copy holds only in-frame clones and misses some; the assay was immunoSEQ multiplex PCR. The sample holds 100,000 or so clones, around 15% seen once. What was sequenced was PBMCs. These receptors all come from a female donor in good health and CMV-seronegative.

This clone was seen a handful of times. Within the sample, other DNA sequences also encode this same CDR3. J is TRBJ1-5 and V is TRBV2, with 7 bases identical to TRBD1. V was clipped by 1 base and J by 7 bases; unmatched bases: 7. There are 15 residues in the CDR3. Germline V CDR1 and CDR2: SNHLY, FYNNEI. CDR3 bases: TGTGCCAGCAGTGAAGACAGGGGCGCCCTACAGCCCCAGCATTTT. Its translation is CASSEDRGALQPQHF.

This clone was detected a few times. V gene TRBV11-3 combines with J gene TRBJ1-1; D not certain. The germline CDR1 and CDR2 sequences are SGHNT and YENEEA. The CDR3 covers 15 residues. The germline V and J ends were trimmed by 4 bases and 1 base, with 13 bases remaining between them. CDR3 residues: CASSSSRTPNTEAFF. DNA for the CDR3: TGTGCCAGCAGCTCAAGCAGGACTCCGAACACTGAAGCTTTCTTT.

The chain recombines TRBV10-3 with TRBJ1-5; D perhaps matches TRBD1 (5 bases). Trimming shortened V by 3 bases and J by 0 bases, and 12 bases separated the two germline ends. Per the germline V gene, CDR1 is ENHRY and CDR2 is SYGVKD. The length of the CDR3 is 16 residues. The CDR3 sequence: CAISDRGPYSNQPQHF. In DNA, the CDR3 is TGTGCCATCAGTGATAGGGGCCCTTATAGCAATCAGCCCCAGCATTTT.

This chain joins TRBV29-1 and TRBJ1-4; tentative D call: TRBD1 (6 bases). This CDR3 is 13 amino acids long. V was clipped by 7 bases and J by 0 bases, with 9 bases between them. CDR1 is SQVTM and CDR2 is ANQGSEA in the germline V gene. The CDR3 sequence is CSGSGATNEKLFF. CDR3 bases: TGCAGCGGCTCAGGGGCAACTAATGAAAAACTGTTTTTT.

This clone was picked up a small number of times. The chain has TRBV28 and TRBJ1-1; 10 positions agree with TRBD1. CDR3 length equals 15 residues. Trimming cost V 7 bases and J 4 bases; bases outside gene matches: 9. Germline-derived CDR1 and CDR2 are MDHEN and SYDVKM. The CDR3 here is CASNRDRGLATEAFF. The CDR3 bases are TGTGCCAGCAACCGGGACAGGGGTTTGGCCACTGAAGCTTTCTTT.